This T cell receptor (beta chain) was identified in a study of blood T cell repertoires in COVID-19. Whole-study context: T cells, B-cell-depleted T cells, or PBMCs supplied cDNA or gDNA.

The repertoire was sequenced with immunoSEQ multiplex PCR; TCRdb's copy has only in-frame clones and lacks some. The sample has 150,000 to 200,000 clones; roughly 88% are singletons. In its sample, this clone was seen a few times. Germline V gene sequence: CDR1 SQVTM, CDR2 ANQGSEA. The V end was cut by 4 bases, the J end by 6 bases, with 16 bases between. This CDR3 comprises 14 residues. Enrollees, 18 to 89 years old, lived in 24 US areas. Which cohort a participant joined came from the clinical history participants gave. Participants classified as exposed had met a COVID-19 case within 2 weeks before study entry.

The receptor was derived from a man in his sixties or seventies who had been exposed to COVID-19. This chain connects TRBV29-1 to TRBJ1-5, with D tentatively TRBD1 (5 bases). Sequencing was done on a sample of PBMCs or T cells enriched from blood (not recorded which). CDR3 coding DNA: TGCAGCGTTGCTTCGGGGACTAGGGGTCAGCCCCAGCATTTT. As protein: CSVASGTRGQPQHF.